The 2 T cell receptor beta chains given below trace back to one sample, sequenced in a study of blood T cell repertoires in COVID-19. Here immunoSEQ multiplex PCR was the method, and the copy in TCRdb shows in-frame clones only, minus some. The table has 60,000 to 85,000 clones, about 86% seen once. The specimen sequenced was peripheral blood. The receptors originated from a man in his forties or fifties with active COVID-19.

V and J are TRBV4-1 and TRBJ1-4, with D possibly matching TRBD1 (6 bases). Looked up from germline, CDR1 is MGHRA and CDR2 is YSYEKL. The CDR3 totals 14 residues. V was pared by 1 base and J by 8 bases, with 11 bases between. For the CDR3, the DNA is TGCGCCAGCAGCCAAGTAGGGGGTGGCGAAAAACTGTTTTTT. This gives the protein CASSQVGGGEKLFF.

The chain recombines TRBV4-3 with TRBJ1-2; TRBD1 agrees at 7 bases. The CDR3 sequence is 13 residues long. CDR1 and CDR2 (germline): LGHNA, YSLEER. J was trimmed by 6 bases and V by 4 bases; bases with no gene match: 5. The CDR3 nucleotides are TGCGCCAGCAGCCCGGGACAGTTCGATGGCTACACCTTC. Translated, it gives CASSPGQFDGYTF.